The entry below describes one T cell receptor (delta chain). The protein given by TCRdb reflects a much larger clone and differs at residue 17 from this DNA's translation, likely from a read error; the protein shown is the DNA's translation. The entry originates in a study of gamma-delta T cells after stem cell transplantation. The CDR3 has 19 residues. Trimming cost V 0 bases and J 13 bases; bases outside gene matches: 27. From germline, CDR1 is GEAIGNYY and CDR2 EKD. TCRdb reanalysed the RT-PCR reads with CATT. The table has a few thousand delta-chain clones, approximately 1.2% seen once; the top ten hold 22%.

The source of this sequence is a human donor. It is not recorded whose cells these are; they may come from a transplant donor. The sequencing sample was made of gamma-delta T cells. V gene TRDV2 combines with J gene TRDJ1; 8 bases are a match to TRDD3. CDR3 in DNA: TGTGCCTGTGACACCATTGGAGCCGTCTTGGGGGATCCCCCGGCTAGACACATCTTT. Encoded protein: CACDTIGAVLGDPPARHIF.